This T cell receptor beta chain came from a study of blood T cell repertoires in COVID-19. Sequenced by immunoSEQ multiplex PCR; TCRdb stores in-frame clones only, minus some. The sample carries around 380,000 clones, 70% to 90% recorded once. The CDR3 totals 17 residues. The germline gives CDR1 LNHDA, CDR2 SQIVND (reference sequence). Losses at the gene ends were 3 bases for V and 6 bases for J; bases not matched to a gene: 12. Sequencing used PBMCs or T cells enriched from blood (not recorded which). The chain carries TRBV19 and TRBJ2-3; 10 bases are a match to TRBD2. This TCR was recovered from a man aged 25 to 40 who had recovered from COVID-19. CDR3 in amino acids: CASSIPRGSGGQDTQYF. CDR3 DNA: TGTGCCAGTAGTATCCCCCGTGGTAGCGGGGGGCAGGATACGCAGTATTTT.